What follows are 28 T cell receptor beta chains derived from one specimen sequenced in a study of T cell changes during pregnancy in multiple sclerosis. Assay: immunoSEQ multiplex PCR; the TCRdb copy retains only in-frame clones and omits some. The profile covers tens of thousands of clones, with more than 90% appearing a single time and approximately 12% taken by the ten largest. Specimen: CD8+ T cells from peripheral blood mononuclear cells, collected in the first trimester of pregnancy. Receptors originate from a female donor with multiple sclerosis, enrolled in a pregnancy study.

J is TRBJ1-1 and V is TRBV19; no clear D gene. The germline CDR1 and CDR2 sequences are LNHDA and SQIVND (reference sequence). V was clipped by 0 bases and J by 7 bases, with 6 bases between them. CDR3 length: 12 amino acids. The CDR3 bases are TGTGCCAGTAGTATAGATGAGAATGAAGCTTTCTTT. Its translation: CASSIDENEAFF.

The chain's CDR3 is CASSPNSGGANEQFF. In nucleotides, the CDR3 is TGTGCCAGCAGCCCAAATAGCGGGGGGGCGAATGAGCAGTTCTTC. V is TRBV9 and J is TRBJ2-1, with 11 bases fitting TRBD2. The V gene end was trimmed by 4 bases and the J gene end by 7 bases; junction bases not matched to a gene: 7. Germline V CDR1 and CDR2: SGDLS, YYNGEE. The CDR3 is 15 amino acids.

The V and J genes are TRBV27 and TRBJ2-3; D not resolved. Germline CDR1 reads MNHEY; CDR2 reads SMNVEV (reference sequence). The V and J ends lost 4 bases and 2 bases respectively, with 13 bases between them. This CDR3 is 15 amino acids long. CDR3 nucleotide sequence: TGTGCCAGCAGTTATAGCTATCCCAACACAGATACGCAGTATTTT. It is translated as CASSYSYPNTDTQYF.

This chain uses TRBV15 with TRBJ2-1, with TRBD1 matching over 12 bases. CDR3 length: 14 residues. Germline V gene data show CDR1 as LNHNV and CDR2 as YYDKDF (reference sequence). V lost 5 bases, J lost 10 bases, and 6 bases stayed unmatched. CDR3 sequence reads: CATSPGQGALEQFF. In DNA, the CDR3 is TGTGCCACCAGCCCGGGACAGGGGGCTTTGGAGCAGTTCTTC.

This chain joins TRBV29-1 and TRBJ2-7; 8 nucleotides match TRBD1. With 0 bases clipped from V and 3 bases from J, the junction kept 4 bases outside the gene matches. The CDR3 totals 14 residues. Germline-derived CDR1 and CDR2 are SQVTM and ANQGSEA. CDR3 loop: CSVEDQDRDYEQYF. As DNA, the CDR3 is TGCAGCGTTGAAGACCAGGACAGGGACTACGAGCAGTACTTC.

The chain employs TRBV19 and TRBJ2-4; 7 bases align to TRBD2. Per the germline V gene, CDR1 is LNHDA and CDR2 is SQIVND (reference sequence). The CDR3 is made up of 14 amino acids. V dropped 5 bases and J dropped 3; count of bases not matched to a gene: 4. CDR3 amino acids: CASSVGGGKNIQYF. CDR3 nucleotide sequence: TGTGCCAGTAGTGTTGGGGGGGGCAAAAACATTCAGTACTTC. The full variable domain, in which reference TRBV19 and TRBJ2-4 provide the parts outside the CDR3, is DGGITQSPKYLFRKEGQNVTLSCEQNLNHDAMYWYRQDPGQGLRLIYYSQIVNDFQKGDIAEGYSVSREKKESFPLTVTSAQKNPTAFYLCASSVGGGKNIQYFGAGTRLSVL.

This clone is labeled as medium-sized (0.01 to 0.1%). The chain uses TRBV2 and TRBJ2-1; a possible D gene is TRBD1 (6 bases). V lost 6 bases and J 6 bases, leaving 27 bases between the germline ends. Germline CDR1 SNHLY, CDR2 FYNNEI. There are 18 residues in the CDR3. The CDR3 region is CASSGILTDRFRVNEQFF. The CDR3 DNA reads as TGTGCCAGCAGCGGGATCCTTACTGACAGGTTTCGGGTCAATGAGCAGTTCTTC.

The V and J genes are TRBV25-1 and TRBJ2-1; TRBD2 matches 8 bases. CDR3 length: 15 residues. The junction had 10 bases not matched to a gene; V was cut back by 5 bases and J by 7 bases. Germline V gene sequence: CDR1 MGHDK, CDR2 SYGVNS. DNA for the CDR3: TGTGCCAGCAGTCCCATCCCGGGACTAGTGAATGAGCAGTTCTTC. Translating gives CASSPIPGLVNEQFF. Looking up the rest from reference TRBV25-1 and TRBJ2-1 gives the full variable domain: EADIYQTPRYLVIGTGKKITLECSQTMGHDKMYWYQQDPGMELHLIHYSYGVNSTEKGDLSSESTVSRIRTEHFPLTLESARPSHTSQYLCASSPIPGLVNEQFFGPGTRLTVL.

The chain links TRBV29-1 to TRBJ1-1; no clear D. The CDR3 covers 12 residues. In germline, CDR1 is SQVTM, CDR2 ANQGSEA. With 7 bases removed from V and 6 bases from J, the gap between germline ends came to 15 bases. Here the CDR3 reads CSATRGKAEAFF. The CDR3 DNA reads as TGCAGCGCGACGCGGGGTAAGGCTGAAGCTTTCTTT.

In this sample, this clone turned up once. This chain joins TRBV9 and TRBJ2-3; 11 bases are a match to TRBD2. The CDR3 runs to 17 residues. Germline loops: CDR1 SGDLS, CDR2 YYNGEE. Trimming removed 0 bases from V and 4 bases from J; junction bases left unmatched: 7. Here the CDR3 reads CASSVETLAGGPDTQYF. DNA for the CDR3: TGTGCCAGCAGCGTAGAAACCCTAGCGGGGGGTCCAGATACGCAGTATTTT. The full variable domain, its missing parts supplied by reference TRBV9 and TRBJ2-3, is DSGVTQTPKHLITATGQRVTLRCSPRSGDLSVYWYQQSLDQGLQFLIQYYNGEERAKGNILERFSAQQFPDLHSELNLSSLELGDSALYFCASSVETLAGGPDTQYFGPGTRLTVL.

This clone ranks as large. The CDR3 DNA reads TGCACCGAACCCACCTTAGCGGGGGGAAACTACGAGCAGTACTTC. Protein: CTEPTLAGGNYEQYF. V gene TRBV1 combines with J gene TRBJ2-7; TRBD2 is taken as the D call from the table, unchecked against the DNA. TRBV1 is tagged as a pseudogene. This CDR3 has 15 amino acids.

The chain couples TRBV5-1 to TRBJ2-1; 10 bases align to TRBD2. Germline V CDR1 and CDR2: SGHRS, YFSETQ. V trimming: 0 bases; J trimming: 8 bases; junction bases outside the gene matches: 8. The CDR3 has 16 residues. The CDR3 protein is CASSLAGTSVTYEQFF. The CDR3 nucleotides read TGCGCCAGCAGCTTGGCCGGGACTAGCGTTACCTATGAGCAGTTCTTC.

This chain joins TRBV7-9 and TRBJ2-7; 7 positions agree with TRBD1. The germline V gene has CDR1 SEHNR and CDR2 FQNEAQ (reference sequence). This CDR3 has 14 residues. V dropped 4 bases and J dropped 1; count of bases not matched to a gene: 4. The CDR3 sequence: CASSSTGWSYEQYF. CDR3 DNA: TGTGCCAGCAGCTCGACAGGGTGGTCCTACGAGCAGTACTTC.

The J gene is TRBJ2-7, the V gene TRBV25-1; 7 nucleotides agree with TRBD1. Looked up from germline, CDR1 is MGHDK and CDR2 is SYGVNS. After removal of 10 bases from V and 0 bases from J, the junction contained 6 bases not matched to a gene. The CDR3 sequence is 13 residues long. The CDR3 bases are TGTGCCACCTCCGGGACAGCCTCCTACGAGCAGTACTTC. This sequence encodes CATSGTASYEQYF.

On this clone itself: This specimen includes other DNA sequences encoding the same CDR3. The chain recombines TRBV7-6 with TRBJ2-5; the D gene is possibly TRBD1 (5 bases). The V end was cut by 1 base, the J end by 0 bases, with 9 bases between. The CDR3 sequence is 15 residues long. Looked up from germline, CDR1 is SGHVS and CDR2 is FNYEAQ. The CDR3 DNA follows: TGTGCCAGCAGCTTAGGTGCAGGGAACCAAGAGACCCAGTACTTC. This translates into CASSLGAGNQETQYF. Filled out from reference TRBV7-6 and TRBJ2-5, the complete variable domain reads GAGVSQSPRYKVTKRGQDVALRCDPISGHVSLYWYRQALGQGPEFLTYFNYEAQQDKSGLPNDRFSAERPEGSISTLTIQRTEQRDSAMYRCASSLGAGNQETQYFGPGTRLLVL.

V gene TRBV12-5 combines with J gene TRBJ2-7; weak D call: TRBD2 (6 bases). Germline V gene sequence: CDR1 LGHNT, CDR2 FRNRAP. The CDR3 spans 14 residues. Deletions cut 7 bases from V and 2 bases from J, with 15 bases between. For the CDR3, the DNA is TGTGCTAGTGTTACCGGGACTGGCCCCTACGAGCAGTACTTC. Translating it yields CASVTGTGPYEQYF.

This clone has only one observation. The CDR3 region is CASNGRENYGYTF. Written as DNA, the CDR3 is TGTGCCAGCAACGGGAGGGAAAACTATGGCTACACCTTC. The chain carries TRBV19 and TRBJ1-2; D gene unclear. The length of the CDR3 is 13 residues. CDR1 is LNHDA and CDR2 is SQIVND in the germline V gene (reference sequence). V lost 9 bases to trimming and J lost 2 bases, with 13 bases between them.

This clone was seen once. V and J are TRBV11-2 and TRBJ1-2; 7 positions match TRBD1. The CDR3 is made up of 14 amino acids. CDR1 is SGHAT, CDR2 FQNNGV, per germline. V lost 7 bases and J lost 6; bases outside the gene matches: 11. CDR3 in amino acids: CASTPGQSQDGYTF. DNA of the CDR3: TGTGCCAGCACCCCGGGACAGTCCCAGGATGGCTACACCTTC.

V is TRBV4-1 and J is TRBJ2-7; 9 bases match TRBD2. Unmatched junction bases numbered 0, after V lost 4 bases and J lost 2 bases. The CDR3 consists of 13 residues. Looked up from germline, CDR1 is MGHRA and CDR2 is YSYEKL. CDR3 DNA: TGCGCCAGCAGCCCTAGCGGGGCCTACGAGCAGTACTTC. Encoded protein: CASSPSGAYEQYF.

This rearrangement joins TRBV5-6 to TRBJ1-5, with D possibly being TRBD1 (6 bases). CDR1 is SGHDT and CDR2 is YYEEEE in the germline V gene. This CDR3 comprises 15 residues. With 3 bases removed from V and 4 bases from J, the gap between germline ends came to 14 bases. In nucleotides, the CDR3 is TGTGCCAGCAGCTCGCGGACAGTGATTAATCAGCCCCAGCATTTT. It translates to CASSSRTVINQPQHF. Filled out from reference TRBV5-6 and TRBJ1-5, the complete variable domain reads DAGVTQSPTHLIKTRGQQVTLRCSPKSGHDTVSWYQQALGQGPQFIFQYYEEEERQRGNFPDRFSGHQFPNYSSELNVNALLLGDSALYLCASSSRTVINQPQHFGDGTRLSIL.

The V gene is TRBV7-6, the J gene TRBJ2-2; the match to TRBD1 covers 10 bases. Germline loops: CDR1 SGHVS, CDR2 FNYEAQ. V dropped 5 bases and J dropped 5; count of bases not matched to a gene: 11. This CDR3 is built from 17 residues. CDR3 DNA: TGTGCCAGCAGCGAAGGCCCGGGACAGGGGCGGACCGGGGAGCTGTTTTTT. This encodes CASSEGPGQGRTGELFF.

The J gene is TRBJ2-7, the V gene TRBV27; weak D call: TRBD1 (6 bases). This CDR3 is 15 amino acids long. Trimming took off 5 bases at V and 3 bases at J, with 17 bases between the two ends. Germline V gives CDR1 MNHEY, CDR2 SMNVEV (reference sequence). CDR3 in amino acids: CASSLQGSVVYEQYF. For the CDR3, the DNA is TGTGCCAGCAGTCTGCAGGGGTCAGTCGTCTACGAGCAGTACTTC.

This clone was found once. The chain links TRBV7-8 to TRBJ2-5; D is uncertain. There are 18 residues in the CDR3. V lost 4 bases and J 2 bases, leaving 23 bases between the germline ends. Germline values: CDR1 SGHVS, CDR2 FQNEAQ. This CDR3 reads CASSSLSRQAIPQETQYF. CDR3 bases: TGTGCCAGCAGCTCCCTGAGTCGGCAGGCAATCCCACAAGAGACCCAGTACTTC.

This clone has a handful of counts. The chain couples TRBV6-5 to TRBJ1-2; 9 nucleotides agree with TRBD1. In germline, CDR1 is MNHEY, CDR2 SVGAGI. The CDR3 length is 16 residues. V was pared by 0 bases and J by 6 bases, with 8 bases of the junction left unmatched. The chain's CDR3 is CASSYSTGGLFNGYTF. CDR3 in DNA: TGTGCCAGCAGTTACTCGACAGGGGGATTGTTTAATGGCTACACCTTC.

As DNA, the CDR3 is TGCGCCAGCAGCCCCGGTGGTGAGGCTAACTATGGCTACACCTTC. Translated: CASSPGGEANYGYTF. The genes are TRBV5-1 and TRBJ1-2; D unresolved. Germline V lookup: CDR1 SGHRS, CDR2 YFSETQ. Trimming stripped 4 bases from V and 0 bases from J, with 13 bases between. This CDR3 region has 15 residues.

The chain employs TRBV27 and TRBJ1-5; a possible D gene is TRBD1 (5 bases). The CDR3 has 14 amino acids. Looked up from germline, CDR1 is MNHEY and CDR2 is SMNVEV (reference sequence). With 5 bases removed from V and 4 bases from J, the gap between germline ends came to 12 bases. This CDR3 is CASSTQGWNQPQHF. DNA of the CDR3: TGTGCCAGCAGTACTCAGGGATGGAATCAGCCCCAGCATTTT.

This chain uses TRBV7-6 with TRBJ2-5; D is uncertain. Looked up from germline, CDR1 is SGHVS and CDR2 is FNYEAQ. V lost 3 bases to trimming and J lost 1 base, with 12 bases between them. CDR3 length equals 15 residues. CDR3 protein: CASSLAGTFQETQYF. In DNA, the CDR3 is TGTGCCAGCAGCTTGGCAGGAACATTCCAAGAGACCCAGTACTTC.

V and J are TRBV6-4 and TRBJ2-1; D perhaps matches TRBD2 (5 bases). The germline V gene encodes CDR1 MRHNA and CDR2 SNTAGT. The CDR3 is made up of 13 amino acids. V lost 2 bases and J 8 bases, leaving 10 bases between the germline ends. The CDR3 DNA is TGTGCCAGCAGTGACGGAGGTTTTGATGAGCAGTTCTTC. Amino acids: CASSDGGFDEQFF.